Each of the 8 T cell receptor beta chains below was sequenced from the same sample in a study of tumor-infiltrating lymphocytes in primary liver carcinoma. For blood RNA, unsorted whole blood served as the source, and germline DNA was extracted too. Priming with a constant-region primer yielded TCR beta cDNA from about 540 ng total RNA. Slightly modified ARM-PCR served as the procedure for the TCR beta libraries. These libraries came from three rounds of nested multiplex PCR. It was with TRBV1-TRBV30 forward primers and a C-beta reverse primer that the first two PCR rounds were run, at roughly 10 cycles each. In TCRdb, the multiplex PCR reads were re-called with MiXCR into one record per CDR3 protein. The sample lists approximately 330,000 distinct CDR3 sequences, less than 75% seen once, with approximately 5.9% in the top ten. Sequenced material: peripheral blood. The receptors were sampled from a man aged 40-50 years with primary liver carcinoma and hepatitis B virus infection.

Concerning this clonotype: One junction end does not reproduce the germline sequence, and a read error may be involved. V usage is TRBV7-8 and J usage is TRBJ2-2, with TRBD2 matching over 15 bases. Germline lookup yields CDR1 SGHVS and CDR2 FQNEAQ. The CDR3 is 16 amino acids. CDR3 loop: CAISFRTSGRAGELFF. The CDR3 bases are TGTGCCATCAGCTTTCGGACTAGCGGGAGGGCCGGGGAGCTGTTTTTT. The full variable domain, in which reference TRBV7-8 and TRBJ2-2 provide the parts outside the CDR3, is GAGVSQSPRYKVAKRGQDVALRCDPISGHVSLFWYQQALGQGPEFLTYFQNEAQLDKSGLPSDRFFAERPEGSVSTLKIQRTQQEDSAVYLCAISFRTSGRAGELFFGEGSRLTVL.

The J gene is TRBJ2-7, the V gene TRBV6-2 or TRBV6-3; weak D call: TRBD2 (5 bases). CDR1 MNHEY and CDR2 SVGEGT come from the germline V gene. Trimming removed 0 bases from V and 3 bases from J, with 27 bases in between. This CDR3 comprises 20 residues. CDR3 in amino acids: CASSYSIGKGSGGGFYEQYF. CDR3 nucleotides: TGTGCCAGCAGTTACTCGATAGGTAAAGGGAGCGGCGGAGGATTCTACGAGCAGTACTTC.

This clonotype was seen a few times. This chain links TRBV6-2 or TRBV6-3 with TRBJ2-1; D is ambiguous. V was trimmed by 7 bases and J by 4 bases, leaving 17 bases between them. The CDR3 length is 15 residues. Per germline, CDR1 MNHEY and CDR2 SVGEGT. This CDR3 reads CASNNQEPEYNEQFF. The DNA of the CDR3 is TGTGCCAGCAACAATCAGGAGCCAGAGTACAATGAGCAGTTCTTC.

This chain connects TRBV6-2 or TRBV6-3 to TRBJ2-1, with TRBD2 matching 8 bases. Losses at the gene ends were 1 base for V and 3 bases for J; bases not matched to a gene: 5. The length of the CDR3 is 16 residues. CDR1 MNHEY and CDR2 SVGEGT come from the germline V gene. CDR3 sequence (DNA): TGTGCCAGCAGTTACTTCACTAGCGGACTCTACAATGAGCAGTTCTTC. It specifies CASSYFTSGLYNEQFF.

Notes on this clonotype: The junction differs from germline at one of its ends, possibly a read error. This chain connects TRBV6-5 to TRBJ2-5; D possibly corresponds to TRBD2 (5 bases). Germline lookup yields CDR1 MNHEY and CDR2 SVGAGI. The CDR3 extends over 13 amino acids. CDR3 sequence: CASSRLREETQYF. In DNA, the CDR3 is TGCGCCAGCAGCCGGCTAAGGGAGGAGACCCAGTACTTC.

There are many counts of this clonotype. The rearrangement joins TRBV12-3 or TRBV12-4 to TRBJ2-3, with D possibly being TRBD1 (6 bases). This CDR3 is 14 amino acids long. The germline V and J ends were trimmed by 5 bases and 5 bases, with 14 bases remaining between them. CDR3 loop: CASSPGAAGDTQYF. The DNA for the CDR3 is TGTGCCAGCAGTCCAGGGGCCGCGGGAGATACGCAGTATTTT.

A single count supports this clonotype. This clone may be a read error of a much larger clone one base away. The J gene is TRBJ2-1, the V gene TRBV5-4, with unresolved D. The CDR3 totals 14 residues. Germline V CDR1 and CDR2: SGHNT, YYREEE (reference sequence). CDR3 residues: CARSLVGQYNEQFF. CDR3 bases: TGTGCCAGGAGCTTGGTAGGGCAGTACAATGAGCAGTTCTTC. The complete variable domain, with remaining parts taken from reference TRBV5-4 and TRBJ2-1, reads ETGVTQSPTHLIKTRGQQVTLRCSSQSGHNTVSWYQQALGQGPQFIFQYYREEENGRGNFPPRFSGLQFPNYSSELNVNALELDDSALYLCARSLVGQYNEQFFGPGTRLTVL.

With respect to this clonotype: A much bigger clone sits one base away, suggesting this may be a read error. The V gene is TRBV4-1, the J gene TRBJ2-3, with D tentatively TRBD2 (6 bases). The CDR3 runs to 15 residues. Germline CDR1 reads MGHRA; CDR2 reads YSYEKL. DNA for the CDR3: TGCACCAGCAGCCAATCTCTAAGCCGGGGGGATACGCAGTATTTT. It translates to CTSSQSLSRGDTQYF.